The text below deals with one T cell receptor beta chain. This entry comes from a study of blood T cell repertoires in COVID-19. Whole-study context: Acute-phase and convalescent COVID-19 samples originated in the United States, Italy and Spain. T cells, B-cell-depleted T cells, or PBMCs supplied cDNA or gDNA.

Trimming took off 5 bases at V and 1 base at J, with 12 bases between the two ends. The CDR3 consists of 15 residues. Per the germline V gene, CDR1 is MNHNY and CDR2 is SVGAGI (reference sequence). How the authors handled the data: For nucleated cells, counts were estimated from reference gene primer amplification. The assay was immunoSEQ multiplex PCR, and TCRdb's table has in-frame clones only and misses some. That table is the source of V, J and clone size, and D and trimming were worked out from the DNA. The repertoire consists of 200,000 to 250,000 clones, with 84% occurring once and the leading ten covering 20%.

The sequenced sample consisted of peripheral blood. V and J are TRBV6-6 and TRBJ1-5, with D uncertain. The source of this sequence is a young man with active or convalescent COVID-19. In DNA form, the CDR3 reads TGTGCCAGCAGTCCCCCCGGCGGGAGCAATCAGCCCCAGCATTTT. Its protein product is CASSPPGGSNQPQHF.